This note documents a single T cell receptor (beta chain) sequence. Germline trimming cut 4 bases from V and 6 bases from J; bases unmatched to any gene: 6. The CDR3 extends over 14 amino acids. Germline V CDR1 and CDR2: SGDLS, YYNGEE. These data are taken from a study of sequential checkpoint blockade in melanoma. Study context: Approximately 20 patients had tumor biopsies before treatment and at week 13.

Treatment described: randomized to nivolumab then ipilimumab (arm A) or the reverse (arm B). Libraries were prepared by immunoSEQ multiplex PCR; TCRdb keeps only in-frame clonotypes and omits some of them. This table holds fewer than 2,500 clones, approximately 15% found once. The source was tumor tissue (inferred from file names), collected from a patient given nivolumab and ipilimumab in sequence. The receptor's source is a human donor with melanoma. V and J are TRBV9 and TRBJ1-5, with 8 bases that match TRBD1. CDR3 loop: CASSTGTGRQPQHF. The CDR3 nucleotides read TGTGCCAGCAGCACTGGGACAGGTCGTCAGCCCCAGCATTTT.